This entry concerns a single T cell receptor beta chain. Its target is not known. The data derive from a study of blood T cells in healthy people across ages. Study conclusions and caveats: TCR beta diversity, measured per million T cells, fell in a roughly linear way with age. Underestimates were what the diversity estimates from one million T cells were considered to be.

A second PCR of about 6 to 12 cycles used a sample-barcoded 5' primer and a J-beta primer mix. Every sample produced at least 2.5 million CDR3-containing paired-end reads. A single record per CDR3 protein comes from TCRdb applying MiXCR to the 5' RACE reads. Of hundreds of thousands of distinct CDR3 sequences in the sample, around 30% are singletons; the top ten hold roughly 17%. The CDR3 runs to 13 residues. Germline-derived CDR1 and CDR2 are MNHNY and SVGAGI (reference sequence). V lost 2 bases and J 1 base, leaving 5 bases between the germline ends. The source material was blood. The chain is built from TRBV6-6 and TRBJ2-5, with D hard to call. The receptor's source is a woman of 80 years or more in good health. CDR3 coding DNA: TGTGCCAGCAGTTACAACGGCCAAGAGACCCAGTACTTC. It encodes CASSYNGQETQYF.